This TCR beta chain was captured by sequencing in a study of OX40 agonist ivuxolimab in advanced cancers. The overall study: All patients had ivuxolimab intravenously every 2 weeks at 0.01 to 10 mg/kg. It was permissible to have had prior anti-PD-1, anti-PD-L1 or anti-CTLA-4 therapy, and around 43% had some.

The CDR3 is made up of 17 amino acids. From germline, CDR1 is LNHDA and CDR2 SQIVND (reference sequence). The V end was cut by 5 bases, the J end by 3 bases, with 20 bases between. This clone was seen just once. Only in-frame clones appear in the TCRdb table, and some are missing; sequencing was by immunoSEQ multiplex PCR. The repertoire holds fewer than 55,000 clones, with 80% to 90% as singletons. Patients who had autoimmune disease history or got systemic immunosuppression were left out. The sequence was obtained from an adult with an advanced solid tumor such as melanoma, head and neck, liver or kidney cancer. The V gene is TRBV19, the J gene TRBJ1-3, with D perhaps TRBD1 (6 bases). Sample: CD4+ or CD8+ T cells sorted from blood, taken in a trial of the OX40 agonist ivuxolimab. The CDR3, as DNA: TGTGCCAGTAGTTTATCCAGGGGCGCGGAACTTGGAAACACCATATATTTT. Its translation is CASSLSRGAELGNTIYF.